Shown below are 21 T cell receptor beta chains from a single sample sequenced in a study of control samples from healthy donors and cancer patients. TCRdb's copy holds only in-frame clones and misses some; the assay was immunoSEQ multiplex PCR. The sample consists of around 130,000 clones, about 88% of them appearing once. Sequencing input: blood. Receptors were obtained from a man aged 50 to 60 in good health.

V is TRBV28 and J is TRBJ2-3; tentative D call: TRBD1 (6 bases). Germline lookup yields CDR1 MDHEN and CDR2 SYDVKM. Trimming pared 4 bases from V and 4 bases from J, leaving 12 bases between. The CDR3 length is 14 residues. In nucleotides, the CDR3 is TGTGCCAGCAGTTCGTGGACAGAACCAGATACGCAGTATTTT. It translates to CASSSWTEPDTQYF.

This clone was counted a single time. This chain joins TRBV28 and TRBJ2-7, with 9 positions matching TRBD1. J gave up 4 bases and V 10 bases, and 11 bases lay outside the gene matches. CDR1 is MDHEN and CDR2 is SYDVKM in the germline V gene. This CDR3 contains 14 residues. The CDR3 region has the DNA TGTGCCACCCAGGGACAGGGAGGACGGTACGAGCAGTACTTC. It encodes CATQGQGGRYEQYF.

The J gene is TRBJ2-1, the V gene TRBV7-3; possible D gene TRBD1, 5 bases. V was cut by 2 bases and J by 5 bases, with 10 bases left in between. CDR1 SGHTA and CDR2 FQGTGA come from the germline V gene. The CDR3 contains 14 residues. The CDR3 coding sequence is TGTGCCAGCAGCTTACTGTCAGGGAACAATGAGCAGTTCTTC. This sequence encodes CASSLLSGNNEQFF.

The J gene is TRBJ2-7, the V gene TRBV25-1, with D tentatively TRBD2 (6 bases). V was shortened by 5 bases and J by 2 bases, with 13 bases between the two germline ends. The CDR3 sequence is 14 residues long. Germline CDR1 and CDR2: MGHDK and SYGVNS. Here the CDR3 reads CASSIAAPPYEQYF. The CDR3 DNA reads as TGTGCCAGCAGTATAGCGGCCCCCCCCTACGAGCAGTACTTC.

This rearrangement joins TRBV6-6 to TRBJ1-1; D is perhaps TRBD1 (5 bases). The CDR3 has 13 residues. V was pared by 5 bases and J by 10 bases, with 17 bases between. Germline V CDR1 and CDR2: MNHNY, SVGAGI (reference sequence). This CDR3 reads CASSSDSYRIAFF. The CDR3 coding sequence is TGTGCCAGCAGTAGCGACAGTTACCGGATAGCTTTCTTT.

The chain links TRBV9 to TRBJ2-3; D is undetermined. This CDR3 has 14 residues. V shed 3 bases and J shed 5 bases, with 13 bases lying between them. Germline-derived CDR1 and CDR2 are SGDLS and YYNGEE. In DNA form, the CDR3 reads TGTGCCAGCAGCGATCGTAGTAATGGAGATACGCAGTATTTT. Its translation: CASSDRSNGDTQYF.

The chain has TRBV6-2 or TRBV6-3 and TRBJ2-3; D uncertain. Trimming shortened V by 4 bases and J by 0 bases, and 8 bases separated the two germline ends. The CDR3 covers 14 residues. Germline V CDR1 and CDR2: MNHEY, SVGEGT. The CDR3 coding sequence is TGTGCCAGCAGTTCCCAAATAAGCACAGATACGCAGTATTTT. It translates to CASSSQISTDTQYF.

This sequence joins TRBV24-1 and TRBJ2-3, with 14 bases matching TRBD2. J lost 5 bases, V lost 4 bases, and 4 bases had no gene match. The germline gives CDR1 KGHDR, CDR2 SFDVKD. CDR3 size: 16 residues. CDR3 in amino acids: CATSETSGGARDTQYF. In DNA form, the CDR3 reads TGTGCCACCAGTGAGACTAGCGGGGGGGCTAGAGATACGCAGTATTTT.

V gene TRBV19 combines with J gene TRBJ1-2, with 9 nucleotides matching TRBD1. The CDR3 totals 12 residues. Germline V gene lookup returns CDR1 LNHDA and CDR2 SQIVND (reference sequence). After removal of 6 bases from V and 8 bases from J, the junction contained 4 bases not matched to a gene. The CDR3 region is CASSGTGLGYTF. The CDR3 DNA reads TGTGCCAGTAGCGGGACAGGGCTCGGCTACACCTTC.

The chain links TRBV12-3 or TRBV12-4 to TRBJ1-6; D possibly corresponds to TRBD1 (5 bases). V lost 3 bases and J lost 13, with 10 bases in between. The CDR3 totals 12 residues. The CDR3 DNA reads TGTGCCAGCAGTTTGGGGCACGTCCCCCTCCACTTT. Translation gives CASSLGHVPLHF.

This chain connects TRBV12-3 or TRBV12-4 to TRBJ2-5; no definite D call. The germline V and J ends were trimmed by 3 bases and 5 bases, with 4 bases remaining between them. The CDR3 loop spans 11 amino acids. The CDR3 loop reads CASSFSETQYF. The CDR3, as DNA: TGTGCCAGCAGTTTTAGCGAGACCCAGTACTTC.

The gene calls are TRBV29-1 and TRBJ1-3; D gene uncertain. The CDR3 is made up of 15 amino acids. V shed 4 bases and J shed 4 bases, with 17 bases lying between them. Germline assignment: CDR1 SQVTM and CDR2 ANQGSEA. The CDR3 DNA is TGCAGCGTTGCAGTCCTCCAGGTCTCCGGAAACACCATATATTTT. Its translation is CSVAVLQVSGNTIYF.

The V gene is TRBV30, the J gene TRBJ1-3; 8 bases match TRBD1. V lost 1 base, J lost 0 bases, and 20 bases stayed unmatched. Germline V gene sequence: CDR1 GTSNPN, CDR2 SVGIG (reference sequence). This CDR3 is built from 21 residues. CDR3 bases: TGTGCCTGGAGTGGGCCGTTTCCCGGGACAGGACCCCCCCTCTCTGGAAACACCATATATTTT. Translated: CAWSGPFPGTGPPLSGNTIYF.

The CDR3 is CASSRTRDNTGELFF. The CDR3 region has the DNA TGTGCCAGCAGCCGGACCCGGGATAACACCGGGGAGCTGTTTTTT. The chain uses TRBV7-3 and TRBJ2-2, with a tentative D call TRBD2 (5 bases). Germline loops: CDR1 SGHTA, CDR2 FQGTGA. CDR3 length: 15 amino acids. V was cut by 5 bases and J by 2 bases, with 12 bases left in between.

This chain joins TRBV7-9 and TRBJ2-7; D is uncertain. V was pared by 3 bases and J by 4 bases, with 7 bases between. The CDR3 extends over 12 amino acids. Germline CDR1 reads SEHNR; CDR2 reads FQNEAQ (reference sequence). CDR3 protein: CASSFSRYEQYF. The CDR3 coding sequence is TGTGCCAGCAGCTTTTCCCGGTACGAGCAGTACTTC.

The gene calls are TRBV5-1 and TRBJ1-2; D is possibly TRBD1 (6 bases). This CDR3 spans 16 amino acids. Trimming took off 2 bases at V and 3 bases at J, with 17 bases between the two ends. Per germline, CDR1 SGHRS and CDR2 YFSETQ. The CDR3 nucleotides read TGCGCCAGCAGCTTAGGGGACACCCAGAAGGACTATGGCTACACCTTC. This sequence encodes CASSLGDTQKDYGYTF.

This chain joins TRBV3-1 (or the pseudogene TRBV3-2) and TRBJ1-5; perhaps TRBD1 as D (6 bases). CDR3 length: 13 residues. CDR1 is LGHDT and CDR2 is YNNKEL in the germline V gene (reference sequence). V lost 4 bases, J lost 9 bases, and 13 bases lay in between. DNA for the CDR3: TGTGCCAGCAGCCTCGGGGGACACCGGCCCCAGCATTTT. It codes for CASSLGGHRPQHF.

Written as DNA, the CDR3 is TGTGCCAGCAGTGACGGGGGGGCCTCTGATACGCAGTATTTT. The encoded protein is CASSDGGASDTQYF. The chain combines TRBV6-4 with TRBJ2-3, with D tentatively TRBD2 (7 bases). Trimming shortened V by 2 bases and J by 6 bases, and 12 bases separated the two germline ends. Germline V gives CDR1 MRHNA, CDR2 SNTAGT. The CDR3 consists of 14 residues.

The chain employs TRBV19 and TRBJ2-1; 8 nucleotides match TRBD1. Per germline, CDR1 LNHDA and CDR2 SQIVND (reference sequence). This CDR3 has 13 amino acids. The V segment lost 10 bases and the J segment 8 bases; nucleotides outside the gene matches: 10. The CDR3 DNA is TGTGCCATCTCTCCCGCAGGGGGCTATGAGCAGTTCTTC. The encoded protein is CAISPAGGYEQFF.

The CDR3: CARGSGGQSYNEQFF. The CDR3 coding sequence is TGCGCCAGGGGTAGCGGGGGGCAATCCTACAATGAGCAGTTCTTC. This rearrangement joins TRBV10-1 to TRBJ2-1; 10 bases agree with TRBD2. The V segment lost 9 bases and the J segment 1 base; nucleotides outside the gene matches: 6. Per germline, CDR1 WNHNN and CDR2 SYGVQD (reference sequence). The CDR3 extends over 15 amino acids.

The chain has TRBV13 and TRBJ1-6; tentatively, D is TRBD1 (6 bases). Per the germline V gene, CDR1 is PRHDT and CDR2 is FYEKMQ (reference sequence). V dropped 6 bases and J dropped 10 bases, with 13 bases sitting between them. The CDR3 is 13 residues long. This CDR3 is CASSQGRGSPLHF. The CDR3 coding sequence is TGTGCCAGCAGTCAAGGCAGGGGATCACCCCTCCACTTT.